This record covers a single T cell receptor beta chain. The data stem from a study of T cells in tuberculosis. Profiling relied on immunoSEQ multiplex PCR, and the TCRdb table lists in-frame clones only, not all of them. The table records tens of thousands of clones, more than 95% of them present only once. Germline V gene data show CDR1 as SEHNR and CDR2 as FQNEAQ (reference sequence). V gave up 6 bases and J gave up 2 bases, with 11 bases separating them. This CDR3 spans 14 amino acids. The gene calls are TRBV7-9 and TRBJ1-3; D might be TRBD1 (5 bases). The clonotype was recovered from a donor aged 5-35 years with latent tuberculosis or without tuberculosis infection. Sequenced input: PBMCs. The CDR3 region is CASSEGVPGNTIYF. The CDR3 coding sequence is TGTGCCAGCAGTGAAGGGGTTCCTGGAAACACCATATATTTT. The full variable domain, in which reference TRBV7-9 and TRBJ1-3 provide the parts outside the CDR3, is DTGVSQNPRHKITKRGQNVTFRCDPISEHNRLYWYRQTLGQGPEFLTYFQNEAQLEKSRLLSDRFSAERPKGSFSTLEIQRTEQGDSAMYLCASSEGVPGNTIYFGEGSWLTVV.